These T cell receptor beta chains were read from a single sample in a study of CD8+CD57+ T cells in acquired aplastic anemia. TCRdb redid the calling of the reads with MiXCR, one entry per CDR3 protein. This sample has hundreds of thousands of distinct CDR3 sequences, with about a third found just once. The sequenced material came from sorted CD4+, CD8+, or CD8+CD57+ T cells (not recorded which) from PBMCs. The receptors derive from a human donor with aplastic anemia. CDR3s leave out the opening cysteine and the closing phenylalanine or tryptophan. Fields, in order: V gene, D gene, CDR3 protein. D genes are given only for firm matches.

V gene: TRBV4-1
D gene: NA
CDR3 protein: ASSPRSAGSNQPQH

V gene: TRBV24-1
D gene: NA
CDR3 protein: ATSSGFKGHEQF

V gene: TRBV10-1
D gene: NA
CDR3 protein: ASSESYGPAYEQY

V gene: TRBV5-6
D gene: TRBD1
CDR3 protein: ASSLGGTGPNYGYT

V gene: TRBV30
D gene: NA
CDR3 protein: AWTTGGWALH

V gene: TRBV2
D gene: NA
CDR3 protein: ASSEKGLVLSYEQY

V gene: TRBV19
D gene: NA
CDR3 protein: ATSDKPYEQY

V gene: TRBV6-1
D gene: NA
CDR3 protein: ASSPMATLH

V gene: TRBV20-1
D gene: NA
CDR3 protein: SAGPNANIQY

V gene: TRBV12-3/TRBV12-4
D gene: NA
CDR3 protein: ASSLKVGYGYT

V gene: TRBV5-1
D gene: NA
CDR3 protein: ASSLDQPGVAEQY

V gene: TRBV5-1
D gene: NA
CDR3 protein: ASSLGVSLGEQY

V gene: TRBV7-3
D gene: NA
CDR3 protein: ASSLKGLGGDTQY

V gene: TRBV7-2
D gene: TRBD1
CDR3 protein: ASSLQWTGGETQY